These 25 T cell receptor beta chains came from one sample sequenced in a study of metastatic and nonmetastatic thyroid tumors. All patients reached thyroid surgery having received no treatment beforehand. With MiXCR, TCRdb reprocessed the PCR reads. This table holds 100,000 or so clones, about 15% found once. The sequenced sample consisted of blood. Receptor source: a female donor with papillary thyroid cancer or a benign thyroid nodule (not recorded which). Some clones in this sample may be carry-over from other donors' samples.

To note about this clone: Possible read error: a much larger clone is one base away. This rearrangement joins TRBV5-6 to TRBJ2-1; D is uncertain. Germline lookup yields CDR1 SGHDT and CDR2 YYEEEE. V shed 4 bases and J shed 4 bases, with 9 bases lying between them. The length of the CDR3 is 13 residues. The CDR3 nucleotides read TGTGCCAGCAGCGGGGTTTATTACAATGAGCAGTTCTTC. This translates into CASSGVYYNEQFF.

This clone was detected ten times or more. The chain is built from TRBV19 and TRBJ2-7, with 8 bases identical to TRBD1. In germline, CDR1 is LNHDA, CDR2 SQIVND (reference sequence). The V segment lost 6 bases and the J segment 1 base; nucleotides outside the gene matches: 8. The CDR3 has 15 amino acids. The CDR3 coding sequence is TGTGCCAGTAGCCACGGGTGGGACAGGTCCTACGAGCAGTACTTC. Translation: CASSHGWDRSYEQYF.

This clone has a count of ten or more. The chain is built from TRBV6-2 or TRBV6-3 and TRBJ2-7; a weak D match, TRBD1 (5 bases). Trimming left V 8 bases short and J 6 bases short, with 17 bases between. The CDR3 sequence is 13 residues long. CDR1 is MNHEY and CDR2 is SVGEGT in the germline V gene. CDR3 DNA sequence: TGTGCCAGCCGGGCTGGGGCCTTGAGCGAGCAGTACTTC. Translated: CASRAGALSEQYF.

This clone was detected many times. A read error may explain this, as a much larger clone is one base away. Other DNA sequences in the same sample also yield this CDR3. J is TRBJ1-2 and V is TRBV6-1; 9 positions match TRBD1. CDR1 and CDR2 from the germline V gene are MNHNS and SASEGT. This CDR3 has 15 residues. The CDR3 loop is CASILRTGEYYGHTF. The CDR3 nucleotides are TGTGCCAGCATCCTACGGACAGGGGAATACTATGGCCACACCTTC.

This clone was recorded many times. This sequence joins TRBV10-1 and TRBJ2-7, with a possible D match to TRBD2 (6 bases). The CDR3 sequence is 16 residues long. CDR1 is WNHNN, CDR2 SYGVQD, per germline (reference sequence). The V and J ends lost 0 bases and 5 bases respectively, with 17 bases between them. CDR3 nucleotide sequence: TGCGCCAGCAGTGAGTCTAGGGCGGCCGGCGGGGACGAGCAGTACTTC. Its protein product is CASSESRAAGGDEQYF.

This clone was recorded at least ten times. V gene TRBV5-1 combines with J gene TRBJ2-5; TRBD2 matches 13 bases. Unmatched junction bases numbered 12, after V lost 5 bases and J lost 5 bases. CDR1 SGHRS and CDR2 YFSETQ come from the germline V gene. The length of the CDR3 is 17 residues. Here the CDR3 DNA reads TGCGCCAGCAGGGGGGGACGGACTAGCGGGGGATACGAGACCCAGTACTTC. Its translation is CASRGGRTSGGYETQYF.

The CDR3 DNA follows: TGTGCCAGCAGCTTTGGGGTCGGGGGGCAGTACTTC. Protein sequence: CASSFGVGGQYF. The chain is built from TRBV13 and TRBJ2-7; possibly TRBD2 for D (6 bases). This CDR3 has 12 amino acids. Germline CDR1 and CDR2: PRHDT and FYEKMQ (reference sequence). Trimming removed 3 bases from V and 9 bases from J, with 12 bases in between.

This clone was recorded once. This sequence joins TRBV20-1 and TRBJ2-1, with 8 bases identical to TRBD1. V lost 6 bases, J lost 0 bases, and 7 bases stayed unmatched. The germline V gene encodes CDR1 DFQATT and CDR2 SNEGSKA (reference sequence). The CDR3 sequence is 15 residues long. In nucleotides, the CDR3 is TGCAGTGCCGCTCCACAGGGGGTCTCCTACAATGAGCAGTTCTTC. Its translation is CSAAPQGVSYNEQFF.

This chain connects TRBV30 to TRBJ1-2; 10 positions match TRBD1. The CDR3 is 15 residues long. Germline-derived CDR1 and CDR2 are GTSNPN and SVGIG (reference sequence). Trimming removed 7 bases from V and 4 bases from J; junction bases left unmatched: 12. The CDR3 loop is CASPGQGIVAYGYTF. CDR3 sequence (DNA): TGTGCCTCGCCGGGACAGGGGATCGTCGCCTATGGCTACACCTTC.

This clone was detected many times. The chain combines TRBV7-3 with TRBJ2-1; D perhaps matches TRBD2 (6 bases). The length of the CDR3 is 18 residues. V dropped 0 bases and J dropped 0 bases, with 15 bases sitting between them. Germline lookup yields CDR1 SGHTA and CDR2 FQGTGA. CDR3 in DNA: TGTGCCAGCAGCTTAACGGCTGCGGGGTTAAGCTCCTACAATGAGCAGTTCTTC. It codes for CASSLTAAGLSSYNEQFF.

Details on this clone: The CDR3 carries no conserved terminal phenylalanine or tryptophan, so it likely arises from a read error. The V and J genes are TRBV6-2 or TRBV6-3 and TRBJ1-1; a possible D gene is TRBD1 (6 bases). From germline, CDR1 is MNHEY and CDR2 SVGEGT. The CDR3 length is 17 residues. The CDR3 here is CSSSTPTGLHGNTEAFL. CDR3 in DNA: TGTTCCAGCAGTACACCAACAGGGTTACATGGGAACACTGAAGCTTTCCTT.

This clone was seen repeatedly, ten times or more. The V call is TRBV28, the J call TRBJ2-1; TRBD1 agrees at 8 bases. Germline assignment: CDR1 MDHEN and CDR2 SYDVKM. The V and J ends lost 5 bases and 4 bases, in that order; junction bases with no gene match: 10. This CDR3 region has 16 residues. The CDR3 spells CASSPLDRGQYNEQFF. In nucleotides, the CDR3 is TGTGCCAGCAGTCCCCTAGACAGGGGCCAGTACAATGAGCAGTTCTTC.

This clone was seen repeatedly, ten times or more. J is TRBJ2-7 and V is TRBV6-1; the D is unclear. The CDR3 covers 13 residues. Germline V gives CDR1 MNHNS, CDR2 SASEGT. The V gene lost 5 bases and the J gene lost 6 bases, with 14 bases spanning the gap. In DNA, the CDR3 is TGTGCCAGCAGTCCCTTTAACGGGCCCGAGCAGTACTTC. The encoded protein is CASSPFNGPEQYF.

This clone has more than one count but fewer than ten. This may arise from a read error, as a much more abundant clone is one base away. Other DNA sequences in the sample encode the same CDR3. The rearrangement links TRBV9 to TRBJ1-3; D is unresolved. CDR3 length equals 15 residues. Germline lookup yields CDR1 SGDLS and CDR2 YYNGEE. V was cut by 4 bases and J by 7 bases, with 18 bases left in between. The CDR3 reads CASSPRAENGNTIYF. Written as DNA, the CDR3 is TGTGCCAGCAGCCCCCGGGCGGAGAATGGGAACACCATATATTTT.

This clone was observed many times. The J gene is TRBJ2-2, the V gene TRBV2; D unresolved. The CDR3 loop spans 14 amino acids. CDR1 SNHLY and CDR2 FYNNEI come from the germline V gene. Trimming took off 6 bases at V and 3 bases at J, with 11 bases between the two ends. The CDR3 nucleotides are TGTGCCAGCAGAAGAGAGGTGGACACCGGGGAGCTGTTTTTT. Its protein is CASRREVDTGELFF.

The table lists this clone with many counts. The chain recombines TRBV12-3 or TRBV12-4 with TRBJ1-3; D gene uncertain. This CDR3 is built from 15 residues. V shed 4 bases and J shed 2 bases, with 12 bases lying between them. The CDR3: CASSSAVGPGNTIYF. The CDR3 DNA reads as TGTGCCAGCAGTTCCGCCGTGGGCCCTGGAAACACCATATATTTT.

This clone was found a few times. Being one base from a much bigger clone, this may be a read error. CDR3 amino acids: CASIQKITEAFF. The CDR3 DNA reads as TGTGCCAGCATCCAAAAGATCACTGAAGCTTTCTTT. V is TRBV14 and J is TRBJ1-1; D is ambiguous. Germline V gene sequence: CDR1 SGHDN, CDR2 FVKESK. The CDR3 is 12 amino acids.

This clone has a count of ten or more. The CDR3 reads CASSLEQGVAQYF. The CDR3 DNA is TGTGCCAGCAGCTTAGAACAGGGGGTGGCCCAGTACTTC. The chain combines TRBV11-2 with TRBJ2-5; TRBD1 matches at 8 bases. CDR3 length: 13 residues. V gave up 0 bases and J gave up 9 bases; unmatched junction bases: 3. Per germline, CDR1 SGHAT and CDR2 FQNNGV.

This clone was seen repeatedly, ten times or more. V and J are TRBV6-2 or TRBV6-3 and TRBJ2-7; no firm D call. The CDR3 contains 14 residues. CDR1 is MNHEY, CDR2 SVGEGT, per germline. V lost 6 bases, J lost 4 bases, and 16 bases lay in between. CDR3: CASRRPGPLYEQYF. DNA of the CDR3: TGTGCCAGCAGACGTCCGGGTCCTCTTTACGAGCAGTACTTC.

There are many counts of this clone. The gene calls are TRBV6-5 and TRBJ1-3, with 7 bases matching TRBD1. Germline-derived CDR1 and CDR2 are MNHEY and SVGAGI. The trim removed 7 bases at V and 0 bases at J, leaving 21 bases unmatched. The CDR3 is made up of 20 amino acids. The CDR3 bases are TGTGCCAGCACCCAAACGGGGGAAAGACAGGGACTCTACTCTGGAAACACCATATATTTT. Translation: CASTQTGERQGLYSGNTIYF.

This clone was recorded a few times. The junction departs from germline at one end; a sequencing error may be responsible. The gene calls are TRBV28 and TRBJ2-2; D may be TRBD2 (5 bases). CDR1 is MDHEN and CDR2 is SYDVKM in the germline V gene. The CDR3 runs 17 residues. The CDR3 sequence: CASSFSRAGPNTGDLFF. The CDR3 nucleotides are TGTGCCAGCAGTTTCAGCCGCGCGGGCCCGAACACCGGGGATCTGTTTTTT.

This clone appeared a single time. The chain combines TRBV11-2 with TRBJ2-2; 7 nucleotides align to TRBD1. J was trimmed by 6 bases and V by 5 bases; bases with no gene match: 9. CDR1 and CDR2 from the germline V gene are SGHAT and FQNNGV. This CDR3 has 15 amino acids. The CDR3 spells CASSLNRGMAGELFF. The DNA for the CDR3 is TGTGCCAGCAGCCTAAACAGGGGAATGGCCGGGGAGCTGTTTTTT.

For the CDR3, the DNA is TGCAGTGCTAAGGTGGACAGGGGCGGTCCGTTCTTC. Translated: CSAKVDRGGPFF. The chain couples TRBV20-1 to TRBJ2-1; 9 nucleotides align to TRBD1. Germline V gene lookup returns CDR1 DFQATT and CDR2 SNEGSKA (reference sequence). Trimming at V came to 4 bases and at J to 15 bases, leaving 10 bases not matched to a gene. This CDR3 region has 12 residues.

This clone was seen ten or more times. The chain's CDR3 is CASSQQQGLPQHF. The CDR3 region has the DNA TGTGCCAGCAGCCAACAACAGGGCCTGCCCCAGCATTTT. The chain combines TRBV3-1 with TRBJ1-5; D perhaps matches TRBD1 (6 bases). Between the trimmed V and J ends, which lost 2 bases and 9 bases, there was a span of 11 bases. The CDR3 consists of 13 residues. Germline V CDR1 and CDR2: LGHDT, YNNKEL (reference sequence).

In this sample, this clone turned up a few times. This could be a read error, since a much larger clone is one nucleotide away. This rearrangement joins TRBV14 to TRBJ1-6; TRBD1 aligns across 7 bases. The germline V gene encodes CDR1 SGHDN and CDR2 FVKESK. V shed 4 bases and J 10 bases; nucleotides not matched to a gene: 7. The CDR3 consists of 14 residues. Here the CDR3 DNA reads TGTGCCAGCAGCCCGGACAGGTGGCGATCACCCCTCCACTTT. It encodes CASSPDRWRSPLHF.